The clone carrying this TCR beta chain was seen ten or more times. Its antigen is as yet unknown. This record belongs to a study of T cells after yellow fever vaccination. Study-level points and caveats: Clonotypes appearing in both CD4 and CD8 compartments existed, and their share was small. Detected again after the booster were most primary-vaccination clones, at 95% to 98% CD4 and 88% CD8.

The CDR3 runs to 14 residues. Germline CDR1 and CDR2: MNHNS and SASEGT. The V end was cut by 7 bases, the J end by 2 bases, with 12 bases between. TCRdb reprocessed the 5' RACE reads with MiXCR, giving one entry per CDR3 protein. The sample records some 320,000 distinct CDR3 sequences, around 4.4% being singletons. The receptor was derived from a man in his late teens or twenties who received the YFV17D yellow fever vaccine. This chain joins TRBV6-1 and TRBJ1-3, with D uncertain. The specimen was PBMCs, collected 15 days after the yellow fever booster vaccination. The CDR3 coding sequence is TGTGCCAGCACCGAAATTTCGGCTGGAAACACCATATATTTT. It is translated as CASTEISAGNTIYF.